The 19 T cell receptor beta chains listed next were all sequenced from one sample in a study of ipilimumab plus nivolumab after autologous stem cell transplantation. Clones were sequenced by immunoSEQ multiplex PCR, and TCRdb holds only the in-frame ones, with some missing. The sample records about 43,000 clones, nearly 90% being singletons. The specimen comprised PBMCs, sampled in a trial of ipilimumab plus nivolumab as post-transplant consolidation. The receptors were gathered from a male donor with multiple myeloma.

The chain has TRBV7-3 and TRBJ2-5; D may be TRBD2 (6 bases). The CDR3 is 16 residues long. Germline V gives CDR1 SGHTA, CDR2 FQGTGA. V was cut by 5 bases and J by 5 bases, with 21 bases left in between. CDR3 amino acids: CASSQVGGGSSETQYF. As DNA, the CDR3 is TGTGCCAGCAGCCAGGTGGGGGGTGGTTCATCCGAGACCCAGTACTTC.

This clone was found once. V and J are TRBV15 and TRBJ2-7, with 8 bases aligning to TRBD2. The germline gives CDR1 LNHNV, CDR2 YYDKDF (reference sequence). V trimming: 1 base; J trimming: 1 base; junction bases outside the gene matches: 6. The CDR3 runs to 16 residues. The chain's CDR3 is CATSRGGAGGSYEQYF. The CDR3 DNA reads TGTGCCACCAGCAGAGGTGGGGCGGGAGGATCCTACGAGCAGTACTTC.

The chain employs TRBV10-3 and TRBJ2-3, with TRBD2 identical over 7 bases. V was clipped by 5 bases and J by 1 base; unmatched bases: 6. The CDR3 sequence is 15 residues long. CDR1 and CDR2 (germline): ENHRY, SYGVKD. As DNA, the CDR3 is TGTGCCATCAGTCCCGGCCGGGGGGGCACAGATACGCAGTATTTT. Its protein is CAISPGRGGTDTQYF.

The chain joins TRBV19 to TRBJ1-5, with 9 bases matching TRBD1. The CDR3 is made up of 13 amino acids. Trimming cost V 9 bases and J 5 bases; bases outside gene matches: 5. Germline values: CDR1 LNHDA, CDR2 SQIVND (reference sequence). This CDR3 is CASSWTGDQPQHF. CDR3 nucleotide sequence: TGTGCCAGCTCCTGGACAGGGGATCAGCCCCAGCATTTT. Drawing the rest from reference TRBV19 and TRBJ1-5, the complete variable domain is DGGITQSPKYLFRKEGQNVTLSCEQNLNHDAMYWYRQDPGQGLRLIYYSQIVNDFQKGDIAEGYSVSREKKESFPLTVTSAQKNPTAFYLCASSWTGDQPQHFGDGTRLSIL.

The genes are TRBV6-1 and TRBJ1-5; D possibly corresponds to TRBD1 (5 bases). The CDR3 has 13 amino acids. Deletions cut 7 bases from V and 9 bases from J, with 16 bases between. Germline CDR1 and CDR2: MNHNS and SASEGT. The CDR3 reads CASKELQGLPQHF. DNA of the CDR3: TGTGCCAGCAAAGAGCTCCAGGGATTGCCCCAGCATTTT.

J is TRBJ1-5 and V is TRBV27, with D hard to call. Per germline, CDR1 MNHEY and CDR2 SMNVEV (reference sequence). This CDR3 is built from 14 residues. Trimming shortened V by 8 bases and J by 0 bases, and 11 bases separated the two germline ends. Here the CDR3 DNA reads TGTGCCAGCGGTTACATTGATAGCAATCAGCCCCAGCATTTT. Translated: CASGYIDSNQPQHF.

This clone appeared a few times. The V gene is TRBV19, the J gene TRBJ1-6; TRBD1 matches 7 bases. The CDR3 length is 13 residues. From germline, CDR1 is LNHDA and CDR2 SQIVND (reference sequence). J lost 9 bases, V lost 8 bases, and 7 bases had no gene match. CDR3 nucleotide sequence: TGTGCCAGTTCAGACAGGGCTGGTTCACCCCTCCACTTT. It codes for CASSDRAGSPLHF.

V gene TRBV19 combines with J gene TRBJ2-6, with D hard to call. The V gene lost 5 bases and the J gene lost 4 bases, with 3 bases spanning the gap. The CDR3 length is 12 residues. Germline values: CDR1 LNHDA, CDR2 SQIVND (reference sequence). CDR3 in amino acids: CASSPGANVLTF. CDR3 in DNA: TGTGCCAGTAGTCCCGGGGCCAACGTCCTGACTTTC.

This chain connects TRBV7-9 to TRBJ2-5; possibly TRBD1 for D (6 bases). The length of the CDR3 is 14 residues. The germline CDR1 and CDR2 sequences are SEHNR and FQNEAQ (reference sequence). Trimming cost V 4 bases and J 1 base, with 10 bases left between them. CDR3 DNA: TGTGCCAGCAGCTCACAGGGAGTCCAAGAGACCCAGTACTTC. Translation gives CASSSQGVQETQYF.

Regarding this clone: The same CDR3 is also encoded by other DNA sequences in this sample. The chain carries TRBV19 and TRBJ2-5; no definite D call. Germline values: CDR1 LNHDA, CDR2 SQIVND (reference sequence). Between the trimmed V and J ends, which lost 2 bases and 1 base, there was a span of 8 bases. The CDR3 covers 14 residues. The CDR3 loop is CASSISGVQETQYF. In DNA form, the CDR3 reads TGTGCCAGTAGTATAAGTGGGGTCCAAGAGACCCAGTACTTC.

V usage is TRBV15 and J usage is TRBJ2-7; a possible D gene is TRBD1 (6 bases). The length of the CDR3 is 14 residues. CDR1 is LNHNV, CDR2 YYDKDF, per germline (reference sequence). V was shortened by 0 bases and J by 4 bases, with 10 bases between the two germline ends. The DNA of the CDR3 is TGTGCCACCAGCAGAGAACAGGGAAATTACGAGCAGTACTTC. This encodes CATSREQGNYEQYF.

V gene TRBV10-3 combines with J gene TRBJ2-3; TRBD1 matches 9 bases. The CDR3 consists of 14 residues. Germline V CDR1 and CDR2: ENHRY, SYGVKD. V lost 10 bases to trimming and J lost 2 bases; unmatched junction nucleotides: 7. The CDR3 reads CATSRTGDTDTQYF. The CDR3 bases are TGTGCCACCTCTAGGACAGGGGACACAGATACGCAGTATTTT.

The chain employs TRBV7-2 and TRBJ1-1, with unresolved D. Between the trimmed V and J ends, which lost 5 bases and 6 bases, there was a span of 13 bases. The CDR3 is 13 amino acids. The V gene's germline CDR1 is SGHTA and CDR2 FQGNSA. The CDR3 coding sequence is TGTGCCAGCAGCCCTCCGTACGTCTCTGAAGCTTTCTTT. Protein sequence: CASSPPYVSEAFF.

The chain is built from TRBV6-5 and TRBJ2-3, with a tentative D call TRBD1 (6 bases). In germline, CDR1 is MNHEY, CDR2 SVGAGI. The CDR3 covers 13 residues. V lost 2 bases, J lost 6 bases, and 9 bases lay in between. The CDR3 is CASSYPGADTQYF. CDR3 coding DNA: TGTGCCAGCAGTTACCCAGGGGCGGATACGCAGTATTTT.

Note on this clone: Mismatch with germline at one junction end may stem from a read error. The chain couples TRBV7-7 to TRBJ2-2; the match to TRBD2 covers 7 bases. The CDR3 runs to 15 residues. Germline values: CDR1 SSHAT, CDR2 FNYEAQ (reference sequence). CDR3 DNA sequence: TGTGCTAGCAGCTCGACTAGCTGGGGCACCGGGGAGCTGTTTTTT. Translation: CASSSTSWGTGELFF.

This rearrangement joins TRBV7-3 to TRBJ1-1; no clear D gene. Trimming removed 5 bases from V and 0 bases from J, with 10 bases in between. The CDR3 is 14 amino acids. Germline CDR1 SGHTA, CDR2 FQGTGA. DNA for the CDR3: TGTGCCAGCAGCCCGGGGATGATGAACACTGAAGCTTTCTTT. This translates into CASSPGMMNTEAFF.

This clone has only one observation. The rearrangement joins TRBV5-1 to TRBJ2-4; no definite D call. The CDR3 is 17 amino acids. Germline V gene data show CDR1 as SGHRS and CDR2 as YFSETQ. V was cut by 1 base and J by 0 bases, with 14 bases left in between. The chain's CDR3 is CASSLRPPPLAKNIQYF. CDR3 in DNA: TGCGCCAGCAGCTTGAGACCCCCACCGCTAGCCAAAAACATTCAGTACTTC.

V gene TRBV7-9 combines with J gene TRBJ2-4; D gene uncertain. Deletions cut 3 bases from V and 8 bases from J, with 14 bases between. Germline assignment: CDR1 SEHNR and CDR2 FQNEAQ (reference sequence). The CDR3 contains 14 residues. In DNA, the CDR3 is TGTGCCAGCAGCTTTGGCCCCGAAAGGGACATTCAGTACTTC. It specifies CASSFGPERDIQYF.

The chain combines TRBV7-6 with TRBJ2-6; D is possibly TRBD2 (6 bases). The ends were cut back, 5 bases at V and 1 base at J, with 12 bases in the middle. The length of the CDR3 is 16 residues. The germline V gene encodes CDR1 SGHVS and CDR2 FNYEAQ. CDR3: CASSPLAGSGANVLTF. The CDR3 region has the DNA TGTGCCAGCAGCCCACTGGCGGGGTCTGGGGCCAACGTCCTGACTTTC.